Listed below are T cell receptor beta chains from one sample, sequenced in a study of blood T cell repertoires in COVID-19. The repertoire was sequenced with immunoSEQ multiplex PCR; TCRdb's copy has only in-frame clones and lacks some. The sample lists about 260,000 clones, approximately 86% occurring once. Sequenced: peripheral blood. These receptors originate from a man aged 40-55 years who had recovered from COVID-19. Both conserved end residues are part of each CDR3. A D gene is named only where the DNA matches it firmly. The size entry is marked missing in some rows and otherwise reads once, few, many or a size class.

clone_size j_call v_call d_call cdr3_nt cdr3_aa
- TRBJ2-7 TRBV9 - TGTGCCAGCAGCGGCCGACAGGCGACCTACGAGCAGTACTTC CASSGRQATYEQYF
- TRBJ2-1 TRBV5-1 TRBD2 TGCGCCAGCAGCTTGGTGCAACCGCAATCTCCCCGGGAGGGGAATGAGCAGTTCTTC CASSLVQPQSPREGNEQFF
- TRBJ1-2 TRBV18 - TGTGCCAGCTCACCGGGGAGTTTTAACTATGGCTACACCTTC CASSPGSFNYGYTF
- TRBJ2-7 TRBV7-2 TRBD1 TGTGCCAGCAGCCTGGCACCGGGACAGAACTCCTACGAGCAGTACTTC CASSLAPGQNSYEQYF
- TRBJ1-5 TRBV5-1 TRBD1 TGCGCCAGCAGCTTGGGCCCCTACAGGGGAGACAATCAGCCCCAGCATTTT CASSLGPYRGDNQPQHF
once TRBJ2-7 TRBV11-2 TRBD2 TGTGCCAGCAGCTCGGGGGGAGGCAGGGTAGCCCACGAGCAGTACTTC CASSSGGGRVAHEQYF
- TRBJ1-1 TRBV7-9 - TGTGCCAGCAGCTTAGTCCGGGGGAACACTGAAGCTTTCTTT CASSLVRGNTEAFF
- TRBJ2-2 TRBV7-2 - TGTACCTCCCGCAGGGAAACCGGGGAGCTGTTTTTT CTSRRETGELFF
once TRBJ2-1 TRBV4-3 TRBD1 TGCGCCAGCAGTTCCACCGGGACAGGTGACAATGAGCAGTTCTTC CASSSTGTGDNEQFF
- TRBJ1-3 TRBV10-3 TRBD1 TGTGCCATCAGTGGACAGGGGGTTTCTGGAAACACCATATATTTT CAISGQGVSGNTIYF
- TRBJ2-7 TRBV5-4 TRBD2 TGTGCCAGCAGCTTTAGGCTAGCGGGAGCTCGGGACGAGCAGTACTTC CASSFRLAGARDEQYF
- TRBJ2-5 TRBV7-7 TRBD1 TGTGCCAGCAGCAGAGGGACAGGGGGCTTCCAAGAGACCCAGTACTTC CASSRGTGGFQETQYF
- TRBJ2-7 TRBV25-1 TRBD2 TGTGCCAGCAGTGGCCCCGGACTAGCGGGAGTCTACGAGCAGTACTTC CASSGPGLAGVYEQYF